These 8 T cell receptor beta chains were all obtained from the same sample, sequenced in a study of T cell responses to AZD1222 COVID-19 vaccine. This table comes from immunoSEQ multiplex PCR, and its TCRdb copy is limited to in-frame clones, with some not included. The sample yields about 160,000 clones, approximately 90% seen once. Sequencing used peripheral blood, obtained 28 days after the second AZD1222 dose. The receptors were gathered from an adult who received the AZD1222 COVID-19 vaccine.

The chain employs TRBV5-4 and TRBJ1-2; 10 bases agree with TRBD1. CDR3 length equals 14 residues. The V gene's germline CDR1 is SGHNT and CDR2 YYREEE (reference sequence). V lost 4 bases, J lost 6 bases, and 6 bases stayed unmatched. The DNA of the CDR3 is TGTGCCAGCAGCCGTCCCGGGACAGGGGATGGCTACACCTTC. Amino acid sequence: CASSRPGTGDGYTF.

This chain joins TRBV2 and TRBJ1-1; D not certain. CDR3 length: 13 amino acids. Germline lookup yields CDR1 SNHLY and CDR2 FYNNEI. V was shortened by 5 bases and J by 6 bases, with 13 bases between the two germline ends. The CDR3 nucleotides read TGTGCCAGCAGTTCTCTCGAGAGGTCTGAAGCTTTCTTT. Amino acids: CASSSLERSEAFF.

This chain connects TRBV7-9 to TRBJ2-2; no clear D. The CDR3 loop spans 13 amino acids. V gave up 5 bases and J gave up 6 bases, with 10 bases separating them. Germline CDR1 is SEHNR and CDR2 is FQNEAQ (reference sequence). The CDR3 protein is CASSPERAGELFF. The CDR3 DNA is TGTGCCAGCAGCCCAGAAAGAGCCGGGGAGCTGTTTTTT.

V gene TRBV28 combines with J gene TRBJ1-5, with 8 bases identical to TRBD1. This CDR3 region has 15 residues. The V gene end was trimmed by 5 bases and the J gene end by 6 bases; junction bases not matched to a gene: 9. Germline-derived CDR1 and CDR2 are MDHEN and SYDVKM. The CDR3 region is CASSRGDRSSQPQHF. The CDR3 DNA sequence: TGTGCCAGCAGTAGAGGGGACAGGTCGAGTCAGCCCCAGCATTTT.

The CDR3 here is CASSFDRARRLFF. The CDR3 DNA reads TGTGCCAGCAGCTTCGATAGGGCGAGAAGGCTGTTTTTT. The V and J genes are TRBV7-8 and TRBJ1-4; D is unclear. Trimming left V 3 bases short and J 14 bases short, with 16 bases between. The germline V gene encodes CDR1 SGHVS and CDR2 FQNEAQ. The CDR3 covers 13 residues.

J is TRBJ1-1 and V is TRBV9; D unresolved. The V and J ends lost 0 bases and 0 bases respectively, with 6 bases between them. The CDR3 spans 14 residues. Germline CDR1 reads SGDLS; CDR2 reads YYNGEE. This CDR3 is CASSVEPLNTEAFF. CDR3 DNA: TGTGCCAGCAGCGTAGAACCCCTGAACACTGAAGCTTTCTTT.

With regard to this clone: One junction end does not reproduce the germline sequence, and a read error may be involved. The chain is built from TRBV11-2 and TRBJ2-2; D is possibly TRBD1 or TRBD2 (5 bases each). Per the germline V gene, CDR1 is SGHAT and CDR2 is FQNNGV. There are 15 residues in the CDR3. The CDR3 loop is CASSGTGTSTEELFF. CDR3 DNA: TGTGCCAGCAGCGGAACGGGGACGAGTACCGAGGAGCTGTTTTTT.

J is TRBJ1-2 and V is TRBV7-9; D may be TRBD1 (6 bases). V was cut by 5 bases and J by 8 bases, with 18 bases left in between. CDR1 is SEHNR, CDR2 FQNEAQ, per germline (reference sequence). The CDR3 totals 14 residues. The CDR3 protein is CASSLGPGAEGYTF. CDR3 bases: TGTGCCAGCAGCCTAGGGCCGGGGGCGGAAGGCTACACCTTC.